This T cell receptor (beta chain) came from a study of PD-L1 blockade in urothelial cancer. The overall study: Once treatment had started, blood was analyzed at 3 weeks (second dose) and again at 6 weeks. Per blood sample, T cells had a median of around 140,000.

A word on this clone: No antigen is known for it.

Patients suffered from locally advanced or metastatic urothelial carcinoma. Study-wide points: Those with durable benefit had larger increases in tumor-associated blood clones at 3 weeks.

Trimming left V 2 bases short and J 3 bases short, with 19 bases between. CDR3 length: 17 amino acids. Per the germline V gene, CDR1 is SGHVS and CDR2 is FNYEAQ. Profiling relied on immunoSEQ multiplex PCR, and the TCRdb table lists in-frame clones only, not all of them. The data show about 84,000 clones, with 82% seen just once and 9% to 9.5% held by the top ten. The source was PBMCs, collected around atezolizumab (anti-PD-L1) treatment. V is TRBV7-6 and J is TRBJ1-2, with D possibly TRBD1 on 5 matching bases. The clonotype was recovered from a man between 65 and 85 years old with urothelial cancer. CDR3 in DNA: TGTGCCAGCAGCTTATCCGAGGGGTGGGGGGGAGACTATGGCTACACCTTC. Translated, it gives CASSLSEGWGGDYGYTF. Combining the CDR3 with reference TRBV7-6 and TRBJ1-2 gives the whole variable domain GAGVSQSPRYKVTKRGQDVALRCDPISGHVSLYWYRQALGQGPEFLTYFNYEAQQDKSGLPNDRFSAERPEGSISTLTIQRTEQRDSAMYRCASSLSEGWGGDYGYTFGSGTRLTVV.